One sample yielded the 30 T cell receptor beta chains listed below, sequenced in a study of Tregs in tolerant kidney transplant recipients. Some clones are missing from TCRdb's copy, which holds only in-frame ones; the method was immunoSEQ multiplex PCR. The sample contains about 44,000 clones, about 95% of which appear only once. Their cognate antigens are unknown. The specimen was Tregs from blood cultured with allogeneic cells. The origin of the receptors is a human donor in good health.

The chain couples TRBV20-1 to TRBJ2-7; 7 positions agree with TRBD2. Looked up from germline, CDR1 is DFQATT and CDR2 is SNEGSKA (reference sequence). V dropped 3 bases and J dropped 7; count of bases not matched to a gene: 3. The CDR3 spans 11 residues. CDR3 sequence reads: CSARGGREQYF. DNA of the CDR3: TGCAGTGCTAGGGGGGGGAGAGAGCAGTACTTC.

This chain joins TRBV23-1 and TRBJ2-7, with D maybe TRBD1 (6 bases). TRBV23-1 has ORF status, its function being uncertain. The CDR3 is 14 residues long. Between the trimmed V and J ends, which lost 7 bases and 3 bases, there was a span of 16 bases. CDR3 sequence (DNA): TGCGCCAGCACCCCGGACAGCGCTGACTACGAGCAGTACTTC. Translated, it gives CASTPDSADYEQYF.

The chain combines TRBV6-6 with TRBJ2-7; the match to TRBD2 covers 9 bases. CDR1 and CDR2 from the germline V gene are MNHNY and SVGAGI (reference sequence). The V gene end was trimmed by 2 bases and the J gene end by 3 bases; junction bases not matched to a gene: 8. This CDR3 is 16 amino acids long. CDR3 residues: CASSYPGTSLSYEQYF. The CDR3, as DNA: TGTGCCAGCAGTTACCCCGGGACTAGCTTAAGCTACGAGCAGTACTTC.

The genes are TRBV4-1 and TRBJ1-5; perhaps TRBD1 as D (5 bases). This CDR3 contains 17 residues. Germline V CDR1 and CDR2: MGHRA, YSYEKL. V was shortened by 3 bases and J by 1 base, with 16 bases between the two germline ends. The CDR3 DNA sequence: TGCGCCAGCAGCCACCCCCCCCGCCAGGGAAGCAATCAGCCCCAGCATTTT. Translation: CASSHPPRQGSNQPQHF.

The rearrangement uses TRBV5-5 and TRBJ2-3, with no clear D. This CDR3 comprises 15 residues. Trimming removed 7 bases from V and 1 base from J, with 16 bases in between. In germline, CDR1 is SGHKS, CDR2 YYEKEE (reference sequence). DNA of the CDR3: TGTGCCAGCGCTGGTCCGATGGGCGGCACAGATACGCAGTATTTT. Residues: CASAGPMGGTDTQYF.

The chain employs TRBV5-1 and TRBJ2-5, with D perhaps assigned TRBD1 or TRBD2 (6 bases each). The CDR3 totals 14 residues. Trimming took 4 bases from V and 5 from J, leaving 15 bases between them. Germline V gives CDR1 SGHRS, CDR2 YFSETQ. DNA of the CDR3: TGCGCCAGCAGCAGGTACAGGGAGGTGGAGACCCAGTACTTC. Amino acid sequence: CASSRYREVETQYF.

The chain links TRBV5-1 to TRBJ2-1; D not certain. The V gene's germline CDR1 is SGHRS and CDR2 YFSETQ. The CDR3 runs to 11 residues. Trimming left V 1 base short and J 10 bases short, with 6 bases between. The DNA for the CDR3 is TGCGCCAGCAGCTTGACCCTCGAGCAGTTCTTC. This sequence encodes CASSLTLEQFF.

The chain recombines TRBV9 with TRBJ1-4, with D perhaps TRBD1 (6 bases). The CDR3 is 17 residues long. CDR1 SGDLS and CDR2 YYNGEE come from the germline V gene. Trimming took 0 bases from V and 7 from J, leaving 19 bases between them. CDR3 sequence reads: CASSVVGKRGRGEKLFF. The CDR3 nucleotides are TGTGCCAGCAGCGTAGTTGGTAAGCGGGGGCGTGGTGAAAAACTGTTTTTT.

CDR3 bases: TGTGCCAGCAGCCAGGGACAGGCTAACTATGGCTACACCTTC. Protein product: CASSQGQANYGYTF. The chain carries TRBV5-4 and TRBJ1-2; 8 bases are shared with TRBD1. The CDR3 loop spans 14 amino acids. With 4 bases clipped from V and 0 bases from J, the junction kept 2 bases outside the gene matches. CDR1 SGHNT and CDR2 YYREEE come from the germline V gene (reference sequence). The variable domain in full, with the rest retrieved from reference TRBV5-4 and TRBJ1-2, is ETGVTQSPTHLIKTRGQQVTLRCSSQSGHNTVSWYQQALGQGPQFIFQYYREEENGRGNFPPRFSGLQFPNYSSELNVNALELDDSALYLCASSQGQANYGYTFGSGTRLTVV.

The rearrangement uses TRBV11-3 and TRBJ2-1; possibly TRBD2 for D (7 bases). Trimming left V 2 bases short and J 14 bases short, with 19 bases between. The length of the CDR3 is 14 residues. Germline CDR1 is SGHNT and CDR2 is YENEEA. The CDR3 sequence: CASSLSGGADSEFF. The CDR3 DNA follows: TGTGCCAGCAGCTTATCTGGGGGGGCCGATTCCGAGTTCTTC. The variable domain in full, with the rest retrieved from reference TRBV11-3 and TRBJ2-1, is EAGVVQSPRYKIIEKKQPVAFWCNPISGHNTLYWYLQNLGQGPELLIRYENEEAVDDSQLPKDRFSAERLKGVDSTLKIQPAELGDSAVYLCASSLSGGADSEFFGPGTRLTVL.

Here the CDR3 reads CASSYSGQGPYGYTF. In nucleotides, the CDR3 is TGTGCCAGCAGTTACTCCGGACAGGGGCCTTATGGCTACACCTTC. This chain joins TRBV6-5 and TRBJ1-2; 9 bases agree with TRBD1. This CDR3 has 15 amino acids. Trimming at V came to 0 bases and at J to 5 bases, leaving 4 bases not matched to a gene. CDR1 and CDR2 from the germline V gene are MNHEY and SVGAGI.

The V and J genes are TRBV5-1 and TRBJ2-3; D not certain. CDR3 length equals 14 residues. Looked up from germline, CDR1 is SGHRS and CDR2 is YFSETQ. V lost 0 bases and J 5 bases, leaving 10 bases between the germline ends. The CDR3 coding sequence is TGCGCCAGCAGCTTGGAGGCTTTAAAAGATACGCAGTATTTT. Its protein is CASSLEALKDTQYF.

The J gene is TRBJ1-3, the V gene TRBV18, with 7 bases fitting TRBD1. This CDR3 has 15 amino acids. Unmatched junction bases numbered 4, after V lost 3 bases and J lost 2 bases. Germline V gene lookup returns CDR1 KGHSH and CDR2 LQKENI. The CDR3: CASSPGTAPGNTIYF. In DNA form, the CDR3 reads TGTGCCAGCTCACCCGGGACAGCCCCTGGAAACACCATATATTTT.

The V and J genes are TRBV7-9 and TRBJ1-6; TRBD1 agrees at 7 bases. The CDR3 has 17 residues. V lost 1 base and J lost 4; bases outside the gene matches: 7. Looked up from germline, CDR1 is SEHNR and CDR2 is FQNEAQ (reference sequence). CDR3 amino acids: CASSLVKGALYNSPLHF. CDR3 in DNA: TGTGCCAGCAGCTTAGTTAAGGGGGCCCTGTATAATTCACCCCTCCACTTT.

This chain joins TRBV7-9 and TRBJ2-3; 9 positions agree with TRBD2. The CDR3 runs to 15 residues. J gave up 4 bases and V 5 bases, and 7 bases lay outside the gene matches. Germline CDR1 and CDR2: SEHNR and FQNEAQ (reference sequence). CDR3 sequence: CASSRGGAQADTQYF. The CDR3 DNA sequence: TGTGCCAGCAGCCGCGGGGGGGCACAGGCAGATACGCAGTATTTT.

The chain links TRBV4-2 to TRBJ2-3, with D possibly being TRBD1 (7 bases). From germline, CDR1 is LGHNA and CDR2 YNFKEQ. This CDR3 has 16 residues. Trimming stripped 4 bases from V and 2 bases from J, with 16 bases between. CDR3 nucleotides: TGTGCCAGCAGCCTACATAGCAGGGGGGTCACAGATACGCAGTATTTT. Encoded protein: CASSLHSRGVTDTQYF.

The gene calls are TRBV15 and TRBJ2-7; TRBD1 might be the D (6 bases). Germline lookup yields CDR1 LNHNV and CDR2 YYDKDF (reference sequence). The CDR3 totals 15 residues. V was cut by 2 bases and J by 6 bases, with 17 bases left in between. The DNA of the CDR3 is TGTGCCACCAGCAGAAGGACAGACCCGAAGGGCGAGCAGTACTTC. It translates to CATSRRTDPKGEQYF.

This sequence joins TRBV10-3 and TRBJ1-6; TRBD1 agrees at 9 bases. Germline trimming cut 6 bases from V and 7 bases from J; bases unmatched to any gene: 7. This CDR3 is 15 amino acids long. CDR1 and CDR2 from the germline V gene are ENHRY and SYGVKD. CDR3 DNA: TGTGCCATCAGGAAAGGACAGGGGATGAATTCACCCCTCCACTTT. It specifies CAIRKGQGMNSPLHF.

This clone has just one count. V is TRBV18 and J is TRBJ1-2; no clear D. CDR1 is KGHSH, CDR2 LQKENI, per germline. Trimming left V 1 base short and J 3 bases short, with 15 bases between. The length of the CDR3 is 16 residues. The CDR3 is CASSPLKVVGHYGYTF. DNA of the CDR3: TGTGCCAGCTCACCACTGAAAGTAGTAGGCCACTATGGCTACACCTTC.

In this sample, this clone turned up once. The chain carries TRBV6-6 and TRBJ2-7; D is possibly TRBD1 (5 bases). The V gene's germline CDR1 is MNHNY and CDR2 SVGAGI (reference sequence). This CDR3 has 16 amino acids. The ends were cut back, 0 bases at V and 1 base at J, with 13 bases in the middle. The CDR3 DNA reads TGTGCCAGCAGTTACTCGCGGCGCAGGGTTTCCTACGAGCAGTACTTC. Translating gives CASSYSRRRVSYEQYF.

The V call is TRBV29-1, the J call TRBJ1-4, with 8 positions matching TRBD1. This CDR3 is 14 amino acids long. CDR1 and CDR2 from the germline V gene are SQVTM and ANQGSEA. V shed 6 bases, J shed 8 bases, and the junction held 11 bases outside the gene matches. The CDR3 nucleotides are TGCAGCGTCGGACAGGGAGGAGTAGGCGAAAAACTGTTTTTT. Amino acids: CSVGQGGVGEKLFF.

CDR3 in amino acids: CASSMTGGGWHF. The CDR3 nucleotides are TGTGCCAGTAGTATGACAGGGGGCGGATGGCATTTT. The chain uses TRBV19 and TRBJ1-5; 10 bases fit TRBD1. Germline CDR1 is LNHDA and CDR2 is SQIVND (reference sequence). V lost 3 bases and J lost 15; bases outside the gene matches: 5. The CDR3 runs 12 residues. Full variable domain (outside the CDR3, taken from reference TRBV19 and TRBJ1-5): DGGITQSPKYLFRKEGQNVTLSCEQNLNHDAMYWYRQDPGQGLRLIYYSQIVNDFQKGDIAEGYSVSREKKESFPLTVTSAQKNPTAFYLCASSMTGGGWHFGDGTRLSIL.

The gene calls are TRBV25-1 and TRBJ1-2, with no clear D. The V and J ends lost 6 bases and 6 bases respectively, with 8 bases between them. The germline V gene has CDR1 MGHDK and CDR2 SYGVNS. The CDR3 runs 11 residues. CDR3: CASSTQHGYTF. DNA for the CDR3: TGTGCCAGCAGCACTCAACATGGCTACACCTTC.

The genes are TRBV5-1 and TRBJ2-7; D might be TRBD1 or TRBD2, each matching 5 bases. Looked up from germline, CDR1 is SGHRS and CDR2 is YFSETQ. This CDR3 has 15 amino acids. Trimming stripped 3 bases from V and 1 base from J, with 14 bases between. The CDR3 bases are TGCGCCAGCAGCTCCGGGGCAGGGATATCCTACGAGCAGTACTTC. It encodes CASSSGAGISYEQYF.

This sequence joins TRBV2 and TRBJ1-5, with D perhaps matching TRBD1 (5 bases). Trimming removed 5 bases at V and 8 bases at J, with 19 bases between. Germline CDR1 is SNHLY and CDR2 is FYNNEI. The CDR3 has 15 amino acids. The CDR3 here is CASSLARGREEPQHF. CDR3 nucleotides: TGTGCCAGCAGTCTGGCAAGGGGAAGGGAAGAGCCCCAGCATTTT.

This clone was seen only once. The chain uses TRBV2 and TRBJ1-2, with no clear D. V lost 2 bases to trimming and J lost 4 bases, with 8 bases between them. The V gene's germline CDR1 is SNHLY and CDR2 FYNNEI. The CDR3 is made up of 13 amino acids. CDR3 nucleotide sequence: TGTGCCAGCAGTGAAACAAGACGCTATGGCTACACCTTC. This codes for CASSETRRYGYTF.

This clone was detected once. The rearrangement links TRBV5-1 to TRBJ2-1; 10 bases agree with TRBD1. The CDR3 length is 15 residues. The V and J ends lost 3 bases and 2 bases, in that order; junction bases with no gene match: 2. Germline V gene lookup returns CDR1 SGHRS and CDR2 YFSETQ. The CDR3 region has the DNA TGCGCCAGCAGCTATGGACAGGGGGCCTACAATGAGCAGTTCTTC. This encodes CASSYGQGAYNEQFF.

The chain employs TRBV7-9 and TRBJ2-1; a possible D gene is TRBD2 (6 bases). From germline, CDR1 is SEHNR and CDR2 FQNEAQ (reference sequence). The ends were cut back, 5 bases at V and 6 bases at J, with 17 bases in the middle. The CDR3 covers 15 residues. The CDR3 sequence is CASSPGSVGGNEQFF. DNA of the CDR3: TGTGCCAGCAGCCCCGGGTCAGTCGGGGGCAATGAGCAGTTCTTC.

This clone was seen only once. The gene calls are TRBV6-4 and TRBJ2-1; 8 positions match TRBD2. The CDR3 spans 18 residues. With 4 bases clipped from V and 1 base from J, the junction kept 12 bases outside the gene matches. From germline, CDR1 is MRHNA and CDR2 SNTAGT. CDR3 amino acids: CASSVEGTRRESYNEQFF. DNA of the CDR3: TGTGCCAGCAGTGTTGAAGGGACTAGAAGGGAATCCTACAATGAGCAGTTCTTC.

The rearrangement joins TRBV6-5 to TRBJ2-1; 8 bases agree with TRBD2. This CDR3 comprises 16 residues. Germline CDR1 MNHEY, CDR2 SVGAGI. The trim removed 2 bases at V and 9 bases at J, leaving 12 bases unmatched. CDR3 DNA sequence: TGTGCCAGCAGTTACCCGGCGGGTAGCGGGAAGGTTGAGCAGTTCTTC. This gives the protein CASSYPAGSGKVEQFF.